Below, one TCR beta chain is given with its context. Its target antigen remains unknown. The input lacks base qualities; no much larger clone sits a single base away. The data derive from a study of breast tumors, draining lymph nodes, adjacent tissues (dated by TCRdb to about 2016). As for the study more broadly: TCR beta repertoires were compared across tumor, adjacent nontumor tissue and axillary lymph nodes obtained from breast cancer patients. In human breast cancer, the study set out to assess how tumor, surrounding tissue and draining lymph node repertoires relate to one another and whether T cells might be exchanged between them. What the research found in general, with its limitations: Tumor and nontumor tissue repertoires were found to be significantly more similar in luminal-like than in basal-like breast cancer. Rather than being directly demonstrated, the conclusion that tumor T cells originate in lymph nodes was presented as consistent with a hypothesis. The data were judged consistent with most tumor T cells deriving from the lymph node and then expanding within tumor tissue. Tumor T-cell repertoires showed less diversity than lymph node repertoires and more diversity than nontumor tissue repertoires, and tumor T-cell repertoires showed preferential V and J gene usage.

V lost 1 base and J lost 5 bases; the stretch between them is 15 bases long. The CDR3, from cysteine to phenylalanine, totals 15 residues. Only the CDR3 portion is preserved as DNA: 45 bases, with reading frame beginning at the first base. In the germline V gene, CDR1 corresponds to MGHRA and CDR2 to YSYEKL. TCRdb shows the sequencer as Illumina HiSeq 2000. Multiplex PCR amplification was used to generate the TCR beta chain libraries. High-throughput sequencing was used to analyze the amplified TCR beta chain products. TCRdb reprocessing: public reads trimmed at Q25 with fastp, clones called with MiXCR, in-frame beta chains kept. Each record represents a unique CDR3 protein, reported with the most common genes and DNA among its rows. The sample table lists around 70,000 distinct CDR3 sequences, approximately 47% of them with a count of one. The top ten clones comprise 8.4% of the sample.

The chain joins TRBV4-1 to TRBJ2-7, with a weak D call of TRBD1 (7 bases match). The sequence was obtained from a female donor with breast cancer. Some clones in this sample may be carry-over from other donors' samples. The material sequenced was breast tumor tissue. This receptor has the CDR3 CASSQAGAGGNEQYF. The nucleotides read TGCGCCAGCAGCCAAGCGGGAGCAGGGGGGAACGAGCAGTACTTC.